These 21 T cell receptor beta chains originate from one sample sequenced in a study of blood T cell repertoires in COVID-19. The table came from immunoSEQ multiplex PCR; TCRdb's copy has only in-frame clones and leaves some out. The sample records about 190,000 clones, around 80% being singletons. The specimen sequenced was peripheral blood. These receptors were obtained from a woman older than 75 with COVID-19, enrolled during active disease.

The chain uses TRBV6-5 and TRBJ1-5; tentative D call: TRBD1 (5 bases). V lost 8 bases and J lost 0, with 14 bases in between. In germline, CDR1 is MNHEY, CDR2 SVGAGI. This CDR3 comprises 15 residues. The CDR3 reads CASRRQGNSNQPQHF. CDR3 DNA sequence: TGTGCCAGCCGAAGGCAGGGAAATAGCAATCAGCCCCAGCATTTT.

The chain recombines TRBV6-1 with TRBJ1-4; TRBD1 is a possible D gene (5 bases). This CDR3 has 14 residues. The V end was cut by 1 base, the J end by 5 bases, with 8 bases between. The V gene's germline CDR1 is MNHNS and CDR2 SASEGT. Here the CDR3 reads CASSEGAGNEKLFF. In DNA form, the CDR3 reads TGTGCCAGCAGTGAAGGGGCAGGGAATGAAAAACTGTTTTTT.

The J gene is TRBJ1-4, the V gene TRBV6-5, with TRBD1 as a possible D gene (6 bases). The V gene's germline CDR1 is MNHEY and CDR2 SVGAGI. V gave up 5 bases and J gave up 7 bases, with 17 bases separating them. CDR3 size: 15 residues. CDR3 loop: CASSTAGVGSEKLFF. DNA for the CDR3: TGTGCCAGCAGTACCGCAGGGGTGGGGAGTGAAAAACTGTTTTTT.

The gene calls are TRBV7-9 and TRBJ2-7; a possible D gene is TRBD1 (5 bases). Per germline, CDR1 SEHNR and CDR2 FQNEAQ (reference sequence). The CDR3 sequence is 14 residues long. Trimming removed 1 base at V and 3 bases at J, with 10 bases between. The CDR3: CASSLDGADYEQYF. The CDR3 nucleotides read TGTGCCAGCAGCTTAGATGGGGCAGACTACGAGCAGTACTTC.

The chain uses TRBV24-1 and TRBJ1-1; perhaps TRBD1 as D (5 bases). V lost 6 bases to trimming and J lost 5 bases, with 6 bases between them. Per the germline V gene, CDR1 is KGHDR and CDR2 is SFDVKD. This CDR3 spans 11 amino acids. The CDR3 DNA is TGTGCCACCAGTAGGGGAACTGAAGCTTTCTTT. Translated: CATSRGTEAFF.

The chain recombines TRBV1 with TRBJ2-7; the table's D call TRBD2 went unverified against the DNA. TRBV1 is designated a pseudogene. This CDR3 region has 18 residues. The CDR3 spells CTSSQDKTSGRAPYEQYF. In DNA form, the CDR3 reads TGCACCAGCAGCCAAGATAAAACTAGCGGGAGGGCCCCCTACGAGCAGTACTTC.

The chain combines TRBV6-5 with TRBJ2-6; 8 bases map to TRBD2. V gave up 7 bases and J gave up 4 bases; unmatched junction bases: 3. This CDR3 spans 14 amino acids. Germline lookup yields CDR1 MNHEY and CDR2 SVGAGI. DNA of the CDR3: TGTGCCAGCACCGGGGGGGCAGGGGCCAACGTCCTGACTTTC. It is translated as CASTGGAGANVLTF.

The chain is built from TRBV7-9 and TRBJ2-5; TRBD1 aligns across 8 bases. CDR3 length equals 15 residues. After removal of 2 bases from V and 4 bases from J, the junction contained 6 bases not matched to a gene. Germline assignment: CDR1 SEHNR and CDR2 FQNEAQ (reference sequence). In DNA form, the CDR3 reads TGTGCCAGCAGCTTATCTTCAGGGGGCCGAGAGACCCAGTACTTC. It encodes CASSLSSGGRETQYF.

In this sample, this clone turned up a few times. The chain recombines TRBV7-2 with TRBJ2-1; 9 nucleotides agree with TRBD2. This CDR3 comprises 16 residues. CDR1 is SGHTA, CDR2 FQGNSA, per germline. V gave up 2 bases and J gave up 2 bases; unmatched junction bases: 4. CDR3 nucleotides: TGTGCCAGCAGCTTAAAGCGGGGGGTCGCCTACAATGAGCAGTTCTTC. The encoded protein is CASSLKRGVAYNEQFF.

The chain is built from TRBV3-1 (or the pseudogene TRBV3-2) and TRBJ2-1; 7 bases line up with TRBD2. The germline V gene encodes CDR1 LGHDT and CDR2 YNNKEL (reference sequence). With 5 bases clipped from V and 3 bases from J, the junction kept 10 bases outside the gene matches. CDR3 length equals 16 residues. The CDR3 reads CASSSFAASGYNEQFF. The CDR3 DNA reads as TGTGCCAGCAGCTCGTTCGCGGCTAGCGGCTACAATGAGCAGTTCTTC.

J is TRBJ2-7 and V is TRBV10-3; D is unresolved. The V end lost 1 base, the J end lost 0 bases, and 19 bases lay between the germline ends. CDR3 length: 18 amino acids. From germline, CDR1 is ENHRY and CDR2 SYGVKD. The CDR3 DNA follows: TGTGCCATCAGTGAGTACCGGGTTATCCGAATGAGCTCCTACGAGCAGTACTTC. Its protein is CAISEYRVIRMSSYEQYF.

The chain uses TRBV5-4 and TRBJ2-7; TRBD1 aligns across 9 bases. The germline gives CDR1 SGHNT, CDR2 YYREEE (reference sequence). V gave up 1 base and J gave up 10 bases; unmatched junction bases: 9. This CDR3 is built from 14 residues. The CDR3 protein is CASSLPGTGRGQYF. Here the CDR3 DNA reads TGTGCCAGCAGCTTGCCCGGGACAGGGAGGGGACAGTACTTC.

The chain employs TRBV24-1 and TRBJ1-2; 7 nucleotides match TRBD1. Germline CDR1 reads KGHDR; CDR2 reads SFDVKD. V trimming: 5 bases; J trimming: 4 bases; junction bases outside the gene matches: 3. The CDR3 has 13 residues. CDR3 sequence: CATSAGTAYGYTF. CDR3 nucleotide sequence: TGTGCCACCAGTGCGGGGACAGCCTATGGCTACACCTTC.

This clone was counted a few times. V usage is TRBV10-3 and J usage is TRBJ2-7, with 7 nucleotides matching TRBD1. J lost 0 bases, V lost 4 bases, and 3 bases had no gene match. Germline-derived CDR1 and CDR2 are ENHRY and SYGVKD. The CDR3 runs 14 residues. CDR3 in amino acids: CAISGTGASYEQYF. The CDR3 DNA sequence: TGTGCCATCAGTGGTACAGGGGCCTCCTACGAGCAGTACTTC.

The V call is TRBV14, the J call TRBJ2-2, with TRBD2 identical over 7 bases. J gave up 2 bases and V 0 bases, and 6 bases lay outside the gene matches. The CDR3 spans 17 residues. CDR1 is SGHDN, CDR2 FVKESK, per germline. CDR3 sequence: CASSQDRAGPNTGELFF. The CDR3 DNA reads TGTGCCAGCAGCCAAGATAGAGCGGGACCTAACACCGGGGAGCTGTTTTTT.

The chain is built from TRBV27 and TRBJ2-7, with 8 bases matching TRBD2. The ends lost 5 bases at V and 0 bases at J; junction bases unmatched: 9. Germline CDR1 is MNHEY and CDR2 is SMNVEV (reference sequence). The CDR3 totals 16 residues. The CDR3 here is CASSPKTSAISYEQYF. CDR3 coding DNA: TGTGCCAGCAGTCCAAAGACTAGCGCGATCTCCTACGAGCAGTACTTC.

The chain is built from TRBV19 and TRBJ1-4; 7 nucleotides line up with TRBD1. V was clipped by 6 bases and J by 2 bases; unmatched bases: 3. Germline assignment: CDR1 LNHDA and CDR2 SQIVND (reference sequence). The CDR3 extends over 14 amino acids. The CDR3 region is CASSMTGTNEKLFF. In nucleotides, the CDR3 is TGTGCCAGTAGCATGACAGGGACTAATGAAAAACTGTTTTTT.

The chain recombines TRBV6-1 with TRBJ2-2; D is perhaps TRBD2 (6 bases). This CDR3 is built from 15 residues. V was clipped by 2 bases and J by 6 bases, with 13 bases between them. The germline V gene encodes CDR1 MNHNS and CDR2 SASEGT. CDR3 in DNA: TGTGCCAGCAGTGAATGGGGGAGGAGGCCCGGGGAGCTGTTTTTT. Its protein is CASSEWGRRPGELFF.

This chain joins TRBV19 and TRBJ2-5, with D unresolved. Germline assignment: CDR1 LNHDA and CDR2 SQIVND (reference sequence). Trimming pared 3 bases from V and 5 bases from J, leaving 10 bases between. The CDR3 contains 13 residues. Written as DNA, the CDR3 is TGTGCCAGTAGTATCTCCCCCCGGGAGACCCAGTACTTC. This codes for CASSISPRETQYF.

The chain couples TRBV7-9 to TRBJ2-7, with D perhaps matching TRBD2 (5 bases). Trimming removed 4 bases from V and 1 base from J, with 8 bases in between. The V gene's germline CDR1 is SEHNR and CDR2 FQNEAQ (reference sequence). The CDR3 runs to 13 residues. The CDR3 loop reads CASSSLVSYEQYF. CDR3 sequence (DNA): TGTGCCAGCAGCTCACTAGTTTCCTACGAGCAGTACTTC.

This chain connects TRBV28 to TRBJ1-1; D gene ambiguous. Per the germline V gene, CDR1 is MDHEN and CDR2 is SYDVKM. The CDR3 is 14 residues long. V was cut by 5 bases and J by 1 base, with 11 bases left in between. The CDR3 DNA reads as TGTGCCAGCAGTCTCCCCGGTCCGAACACTGAAGCTTTCTTT. This translates into CASSLPGPNTEAFF.